Below, one T cell receptor beta chain is given with its context. Germline V gene lookup returns CDR1 SGHNT and CDR2 YYREEE (reference sequence). V lost 0 bases, J lost 4 bases, and 5 bases lay in between. This CDR3 contains 13 residues. In the original processing: Amplification of reference gene primers provided the estimated nucleated cell counts. Generated by immunoSEQ multiplex PCR, the TCRdb table keeps only in-frame clones and is missing some. V, J and clone size are taken as reported in that table, and D and trimming were inferred from the DNA itself. The sample consists of some 320,000 clones, 80% to 90% of them appearing once. The data derive from a study of blood T cell repertoires in COVID-19. Study overall: The study drew acute and convalescent COVID-19 samples from the United States, Italy and Spain.

Those enrolled, adults aged 18 to 89 years, came from fewer than 25 US areas. The gene calls are TRBV5-4 and TRBJ1-3, with no clear D. Sequenced material: PBMCs or T cells enriched from blood (not recorded which). This receptor was taken from a woman aged 25 to 39 who had recovered from COVID-19. CDR3 coding DNA: TGTGCCAGCAGCTTGGCGAGGGGAAACACCATATATTTT. Protein sequence: CASSLARGNTIYF. Full variable domain (remainder filled in from reference TRBV5-4 and TRBJ1-3): ETGVTQSPTHLIKTRGQQVTLRCSSQSGHNTVSWYQQALGQGPQFIFQYYREEENGRGNFPPRFSGLQFPNYSSELNVNALELDDSALYLCASSLARGNTIYFGEGSWLTVV.